The entry below gives a single T cell receptor beta chain sequence along with its context. Its specificity is not known. RNA extraction was followed by reverse transcription into cDNA, which acted as the sequencing template. Sequencing used immunoSEQ multiplex PCR; TCRdb keeps in-frame clones, though not all of them. The repertoire consists of about 200,000 clones, with 58% occurring once and the leading ten covering 5.5% to 6%. Germline CDR1 is MNHNS and CDR2 is SASEGT. Trimming removed 0 bases from V and 12 bases from J, with 30 bases in between. The CDR3 extends over 18 amino acids. The source of the sample is a study of CD8+ T cells in alopecia areata. Looking at the study overall: Treatment of the treated patients consisted of oral tofacitinib, 5 to 10 mg twice daily.

Study-level points and caveats: Tofacitinib produced a significant decrease in scalp clonality and in expanded CD8+ clones among the top 100. A great number of expanded lesional clones endured in scalp and blood during tofacitinib.

Treatment reported: oral pan-JAK inhibitor, 5-10 mg twice daily. PBMCs, the starting material, were the source of sorted CD4+ and CD8+ T cells. The material sequenced was CD4+ T cells sorted from blood, taken at week 24, from a patient treated with tofacitinib. The J gene is TRBJ2-7, the V gene TRBV6-1; D possibly corresponds to TRBD1 (7 bases). This receptor was identified in a human donor with alopecia areata. DNA for the CDR3: TGTGCCAGCAGTGAAGCAGGAGTTATTGGGCTGGGGCAGGGGGGCATGTACTTC. Protein sequence: CASSEAGVIGLGQGGMYF.